One and the same sample provided the 7 T cell receptor beta chains below, sequenced in a study of cytomegalovirus exposure and HLA in healthy donors. Some clones are missing from TCRdb's copy, which holds only in-frame ones; the method was immunoSEQ multiplex PCR. The sample includes 120,000 or so clones, around 88% seen only once; the top ten take 1.5% to 2%. The specimen was PBMCs. The receptors come from a man between 18 and 29 years old in good health and CMV-seronegative.

This clone was recorded many times. This chain joins TRBV6-1 and TRBJ2-3, with 9 bases fitting TRBD1. CDR3 size: 15 residues. Germline trimming cut 4 bases from V and 5 bases from J; bases unmatched to any gene: 7. CDR1 and CDR2 (germline): MNHNS, SASEGT. As DNA, the CDR3 is TGTGCCAGCAGTGTCCGGGACAGGGACGGAGATACGCAGTATTTT. Translating gives CASSVRDRDGDTQYF.

CDR3 region: CASSIGTGVLAKNIQYF. CDR3 nucleotides: TGCGCCAGCAGCATCGGGACAGGGGTACTAGCCAAAAACATTCAGTACTTC. The chain combines TRBV5-1 with TRBJ2-4; 10 positions agree with TRBD1. The CDR3 is 17 amino acids. Germline values: CDR1 SGHRS, CDR2 YFSETQ. V shed 4 bases and J 0 bases; nucleotides not matched to a gene: 7.

The V call is TRBV30, the J call TRBJ1-1; 8 positions match TRBD1. The V and J ends lost 0 bases and 3 bases, in that order; junction bases with no gene match: 3. Germline-derived CDR1 and CDR2 are GTSNPN and SVGIG (reference sequence). This CDR3 region has 14 residues. CDR3 DNA: TGTGCCTGGAGTGTAACAGGGGGTTACACTGAAGCTTTCTTT. Its translation: CAWSVTGGYTEAFF. Combining the CDR3 with reference TRBV30 and TRBJ1-1 gives the whole variable domain SQTIHQWPATLVQPVGSPLSLECTVEGTSNPNLYWYRQAAGRGLQLLFYSVGIGQISSEVPQNLSASRPQDRQFILSSKKLLLSDSGFYLCAWSVTGGYTEAFFGQGTRLTVV.

This clone was counted only a few times. The junction departs from germline at one end; a sequencing error may be responsible. The chain employs TRBV6-1 and TRBJ2-7; D is possibly TRBD2 (5 bases). Germline V gene sequence: CDR1 MNHNS, CDR2 SASEGT. The CDR3 consists of 14 residues. This CDR3 is CASSETRKPSTCAF. As DNA, the CDR3 is TGTGCCAGCAGTGAAACTAGGAAGCCCTCTACGTGCGCCTTC.

V usage is TRBV30 and J usage is TRBJ2-7; TRBD2 matches 8 bases. There are 15 residues in the CDR3. Trimming cost V 0 bases and J 5 bases; bases outside gene matches: 9. Germline V gene sequence: CDR1 GTSNPN, CDR2 SVGIG (reference sequence). The CDR3 reads CAWSVGRGVLNEQYF. CDR3 nucleotides: TGTGCCTGGAGTGTAGGGCGGGGGGTATTAAACGAGCAGTACTTC. The entire variable domain, with the rest obtained from reference TRBV30 and TRBJ2-7, is as follows: SQTIHQWPATLVQPVGSPLSLECTVEGTSNPNLYWYRQAAGRGLQLLFYSVGIGQISSEVPQNLSASRPQDRQFILSSKKLLLSDSGFYLCAWSVGRGVLNEQYFGPGTRLTVT.

The chain is built from TRBV14 and TRBJ1-4; 7 bases align to TRBD1. The germline V gene has CDR1 SGHDN and CDR2 FVKESK. This CDR3 is 15 amino acids long. The V gene end was trimmed by 1 base and the J gene end by 4 bases; junction bases not matched to a gene: 3. CDR3 region: CASSQVRGLNEKLFF. The CDR3 DNA follows: TGTGCCAGCAGCCAAGTAAGGGGGCTTAATGAAAAACTGTTTTTT.

This chain uses TRBV10-3 with TRBJ2-3, with TRBD2 matching 11 bases. Germline V gene lookup returns CDR1 ENHRY and CDR2 SYGVKD. The V gene end was trimmed by 2 bases and the J gene end by 2 bases; junction bases not matched to a gene: 3. The CDR3 runs 16 residues. The DNA of the CDR3 is TGTGCCATCAGTGAGCCGACTAGCGGGGACACAGATACGCAGTATTTT. It is translated as CAISEPTSGDTDTQYF.